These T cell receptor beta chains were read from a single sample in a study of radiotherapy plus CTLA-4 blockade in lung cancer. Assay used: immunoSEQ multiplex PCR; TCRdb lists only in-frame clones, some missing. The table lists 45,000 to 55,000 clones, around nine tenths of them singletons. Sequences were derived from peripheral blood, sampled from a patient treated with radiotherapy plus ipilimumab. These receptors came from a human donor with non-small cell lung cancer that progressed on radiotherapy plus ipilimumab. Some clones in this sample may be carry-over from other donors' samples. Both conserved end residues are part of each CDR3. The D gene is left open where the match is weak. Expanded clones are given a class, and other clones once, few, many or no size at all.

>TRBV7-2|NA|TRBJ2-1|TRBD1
CASNLGQGFNEQFF
TGTGCCAGCAACTTAGGACAGGGTTTCAATGAGCAGTTCTTC
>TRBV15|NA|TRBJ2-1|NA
CATGDEQFF
TGTGCCACAGGGGATGAGCAGTTCTTC
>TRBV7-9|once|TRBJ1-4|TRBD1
CASSQGGQAAEKLFF
TGTGCCAGCAGCCAGGGGGGACAGGCCGCAGAAAAACTGTTTTTT
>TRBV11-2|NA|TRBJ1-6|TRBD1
CASSPDRGSPLHF
TGTGCCAGCAGCCCTGACAGGGGTTCACCCCTCCACTTT
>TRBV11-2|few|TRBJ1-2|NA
CASSLDHSGNYGYTF
TGTGCCAGCAGCTTAGATCACTCAGGGAACTATGGCTACACCTTC
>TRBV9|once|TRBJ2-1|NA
CASSVSLSSYNEQFF
TGTGCCAGCAGCGTAAGTCTTAGCTCCTACAATGAGCAGTTCTTC
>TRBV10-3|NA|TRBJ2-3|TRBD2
CAISSGTSGVVDTQYF
TGTGCCATCAGTTCCGGGACTAGCGGGGTGGTAGATACGCAGTATTTT
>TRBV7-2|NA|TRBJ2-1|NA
CASSLGMRIANEQFF
TGTGCCAGCAGCTTAGGCATGAGGATCGCCAATGAGCAGTTCTTC
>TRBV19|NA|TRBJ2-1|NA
CASSMYLRSYNEQFF
TGTGCCAGTAGTATGTACCTACGCTCCTACAATGAGCAGTTCTTC
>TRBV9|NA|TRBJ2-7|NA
CATGRTDSEQYF
TGTGCCACGGGAAGGACGGACTCCGAGCAGTACTTC
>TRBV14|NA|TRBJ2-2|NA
CASNGQGLPTGELFF
TGTGCCTCCAATGGCCAAGGACTACCAACCGGGGAGCTGTTTTTT
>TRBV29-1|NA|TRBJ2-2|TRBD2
CSVGLAGNTGELFF
TGCAGCGTTGGACTAGCGGGAAACACCGGGGAGCTGTTTTTT
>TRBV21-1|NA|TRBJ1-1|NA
CASSKARGQGYLDTEAFF
TGTGCCAGCAGCAAAGCGAGGGGACAGGGATATTTGGACACTGAAGCTTTCTTT
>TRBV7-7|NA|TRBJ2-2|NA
CASTPSQGNTGELFF
TGTGCCAGCACCCCTTCACAGGGGAACACCGGGGAGCTGTTTTTT
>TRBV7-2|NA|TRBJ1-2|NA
CASSFNRVGYTF
TGTGCCAGCAGCTTTAACAGGGTTGGCTACACCTTC
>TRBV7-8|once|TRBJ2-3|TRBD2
CASSFPSGAVDTDTQYF
TGTGCCAGCAGCTTCCCGAGCGGGGCCGTTGACACAGATACGCAGTATTTT
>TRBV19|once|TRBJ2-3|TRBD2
CATRLAGGYTDTQYF
TGTGCCACCCGGTTAGCGGGAGGGTACACAGATACGCAGTATTTT
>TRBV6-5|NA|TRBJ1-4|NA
CASSYSNQGGKLFF
TGTGCCAGCAGTTACTCCAACCAGGGTGGAAAACTGTTTTTT
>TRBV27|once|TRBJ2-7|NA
CASSPSLTLTGEQYF
TGTGCCAGCAGTCCTTCCCTCACTCTCACGGGGGAGCAGTACTTC
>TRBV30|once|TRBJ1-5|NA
CAWSAPDRTNQPQHF
TGTGCCTGGAGTGCGCCGGACAGAACCAATCAGCCCCAGCATTTT
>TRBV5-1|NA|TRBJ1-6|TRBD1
CASSFATGAYSPLHF
TGCGCCAGCAGCTTTGCTACAGGGGCCTATTCACCCCTCCACTTT
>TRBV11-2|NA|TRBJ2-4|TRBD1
CASGDRAGNIQYF
TGTGCCAGCGGGGACAGGGCGGGAAACATTCAGTACTTC
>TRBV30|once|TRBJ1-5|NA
CAWSVDSLNQPQHF
TGTGCCTGGAGTGTAGACAGTTTGAATCAGCCCCAGCATTTT
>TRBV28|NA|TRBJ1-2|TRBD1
CASSPPGTGTNYGYTF
TGTGCCAGCAGTCCCCCCGGGACAGGGACTAACTATGGCTACACCTTC
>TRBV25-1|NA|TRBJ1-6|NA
CASSEWRQNNSPLHF
TGTGCCAGCAGTGAATGGAGACAGAATAATTCACCCCTCCACTTT
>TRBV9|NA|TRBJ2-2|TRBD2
CASSLGDRASGTNTGELFF
TGTGCCAGCAGCCTCGGAGACCGGGCTAGCGGGACGAACACCGGGGAGCTGTTTTTT
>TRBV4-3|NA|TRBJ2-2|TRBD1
CASSQLTGIREELFF
TGCGCCAGCAGCCAACTGACAGGGATCCGCGAGGAGCTGTTTTTT
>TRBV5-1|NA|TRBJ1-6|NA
CASSLEVARPNSPLHF
TGCGCCAGCAGCTTGGAGGTAGCCCGGCCCAATTCACCCCTCCACTTT
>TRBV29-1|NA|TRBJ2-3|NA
CSVAVGAEDTQYF
TGCAGCGTTGCAGTGGGGGCGGAAGATACGCAGTATTTT
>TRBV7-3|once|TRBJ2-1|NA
CASSAQTSSYNEQFF
TGTGCCAGCAGCGCACAGACTAGCTCCTACAATGAGCAGTTCTTC
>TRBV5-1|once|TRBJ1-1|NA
CASGLGQGMGTEAFF
TGCGCCAGCGGCCTGGGGCAGGGGATGGGGACTGAAGCTTTCTTT
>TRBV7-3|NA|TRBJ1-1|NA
CASSLVAANTEAFF
TGTGCCAGCAGCTTAGTAGCAGCGAACACTGAAGCTTTCTTT
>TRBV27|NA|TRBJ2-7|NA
CASSRGGPYEQYF
TGTGCCAGTAGTAGGGGGGGCCCCTACGAGCAGTACTTC
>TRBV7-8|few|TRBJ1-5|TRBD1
CASSLAGQGPGQPQHF
TGTGCCAGCAGCTTAGCGGGACAGGGTCCGGGTCAGCCCCAGCATTTT
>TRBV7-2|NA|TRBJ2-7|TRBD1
CASSSGTGRREQYF
TGTGCCAGCAGCAGTGGGACAGGGCGTCGAGAGCAGTACTTC
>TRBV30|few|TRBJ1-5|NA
CAWSGGTVNQPQHF
TGTGCCTGGAGCGGCGGGACGGTCAATCAGCCCCAGCATTTT
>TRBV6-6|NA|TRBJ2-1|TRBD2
CASSRTSGGEQFF
TGTGCCAGCAGTCGGACTAGCGGGGGGGAGCAGTTCTTC
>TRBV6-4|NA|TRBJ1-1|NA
CASSLQANTEAFF
TGTGCCAGCAGCCTCCAGGCGAACACTGAAGCTTTCTTT
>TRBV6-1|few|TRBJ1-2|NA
CASSEGGGYGYTF
TGTGCCAGCAGTGAAGGGGGGGGTTATGGCTACACCTTC
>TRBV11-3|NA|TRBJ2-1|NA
CASSLDPSSYNEQFF
TGTGCCAGCAGCTTAGACCCCAGCTCCTACAATGAGCAGTTCTTC
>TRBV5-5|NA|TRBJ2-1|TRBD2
CASSLWGDTGGPYNEQFF
TGTGCCAGCAGCTTGTGGGGGGATACGGGGGGGCCCTACAATGAGCAGTTCTTC
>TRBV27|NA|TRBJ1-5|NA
CASGGFNQPQHF
TGTGCCAGCGGCGGGTTCAATCAGCCCCAGCATTTT
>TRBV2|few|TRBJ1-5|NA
CASSALPFNQPQHF
TGTGCCAGCAGTGCCCTCCCTTTCAATCAGCCCCAGCATTTT
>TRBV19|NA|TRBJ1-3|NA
CASSWTAVGNTIYF
TGTGCCAGTAGTTGGACAGCGGTAGGGAACACCATATATTTT
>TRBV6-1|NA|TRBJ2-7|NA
CASSEMRDYEQYF
TGTGCCAGCAGTGAAATGAGGGACTACGAGCAGTACTTC
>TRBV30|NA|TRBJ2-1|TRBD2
CAWTSGMGSYNEQFF
TGTGCCTGGACTAGCGGGATGGGTTCCTACAATGAGCAGTTCTTC
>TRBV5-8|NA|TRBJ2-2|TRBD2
CASSGDYHTGELFF
TGTGCCAGCAGCGGGGACTACCACACCGGGGAGCTGTTTTTT
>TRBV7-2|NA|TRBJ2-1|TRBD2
CASSQVAGGGYNEQFF
TGTGCCAGCAGCCAGGTAGCGGGAGGAGGTTACAATGAGCAGTTCTTC
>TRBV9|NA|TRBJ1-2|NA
CASSRGGGYTF
TGTGCCAGCAGCCGCGGGGGGGGCTACACCTTC
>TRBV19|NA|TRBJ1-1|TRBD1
CASSFLWDREKNTEAFF
TGTGCCAGTAGTTTTTTGTGGGACAGGGAAAAGAACACTGAAGCTTTCTTT
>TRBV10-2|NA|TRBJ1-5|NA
CASSHTPPNQPQHF
TGCGCCAGCAGCCACACACCTCCTAATCAGCCCCAGCATTTT